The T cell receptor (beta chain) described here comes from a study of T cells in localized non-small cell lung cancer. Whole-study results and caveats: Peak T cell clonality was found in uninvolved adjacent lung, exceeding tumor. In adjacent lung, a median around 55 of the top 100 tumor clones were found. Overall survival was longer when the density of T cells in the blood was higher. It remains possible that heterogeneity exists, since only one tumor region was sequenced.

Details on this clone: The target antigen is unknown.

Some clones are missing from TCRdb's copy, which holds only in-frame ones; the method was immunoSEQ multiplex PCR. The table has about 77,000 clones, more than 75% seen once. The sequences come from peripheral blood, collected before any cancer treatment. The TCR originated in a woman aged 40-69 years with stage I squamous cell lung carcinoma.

The CDR3 region has the DNA TGTGCCAGCAGAGTAGCGGGGGGCAATGAGCAGTTCTTC. It yields the protein CASRVAGGNEQFF. The gene calls are TRBV28 and TRBJ2-1; 10 nucleotides agree with TRBD2. The CDR3 covers 13 residues. Germline lookup yields CDR1 MDHEN and CDR2 SYDVKM. The J segment lost 6 bases and the V segment lost 6 bases, leaving 2 bases of the junction unmatched. The whole variable domain, filled in from reference TRBV28 and TRBJ2-1, reads DVKVTQSSRYLVKRTGEKVFLECVQDMDHENMFWYRQDPGLGLRLIYFSYDVKMKEKGDIPEGYSVSREKKERFSLILESASTNQTSMYLCASRVAGGNEQFFGPGTRLTVL.